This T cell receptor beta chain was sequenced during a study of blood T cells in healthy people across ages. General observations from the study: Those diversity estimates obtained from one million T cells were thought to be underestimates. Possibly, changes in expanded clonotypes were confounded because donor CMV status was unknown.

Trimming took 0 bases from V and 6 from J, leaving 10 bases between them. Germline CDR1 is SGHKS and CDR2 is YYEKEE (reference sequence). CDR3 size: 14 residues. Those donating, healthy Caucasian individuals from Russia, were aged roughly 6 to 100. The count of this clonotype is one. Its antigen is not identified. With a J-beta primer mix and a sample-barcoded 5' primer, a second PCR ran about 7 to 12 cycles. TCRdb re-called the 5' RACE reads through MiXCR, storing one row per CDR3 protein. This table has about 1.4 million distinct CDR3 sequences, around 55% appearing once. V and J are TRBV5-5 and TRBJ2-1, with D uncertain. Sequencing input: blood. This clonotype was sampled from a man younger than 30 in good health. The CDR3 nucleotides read TGTGCCAGCAGCTTGGATTTGGCGTGCAATGAGCAGTTCTTC. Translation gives CASSLDLACNEQFF.